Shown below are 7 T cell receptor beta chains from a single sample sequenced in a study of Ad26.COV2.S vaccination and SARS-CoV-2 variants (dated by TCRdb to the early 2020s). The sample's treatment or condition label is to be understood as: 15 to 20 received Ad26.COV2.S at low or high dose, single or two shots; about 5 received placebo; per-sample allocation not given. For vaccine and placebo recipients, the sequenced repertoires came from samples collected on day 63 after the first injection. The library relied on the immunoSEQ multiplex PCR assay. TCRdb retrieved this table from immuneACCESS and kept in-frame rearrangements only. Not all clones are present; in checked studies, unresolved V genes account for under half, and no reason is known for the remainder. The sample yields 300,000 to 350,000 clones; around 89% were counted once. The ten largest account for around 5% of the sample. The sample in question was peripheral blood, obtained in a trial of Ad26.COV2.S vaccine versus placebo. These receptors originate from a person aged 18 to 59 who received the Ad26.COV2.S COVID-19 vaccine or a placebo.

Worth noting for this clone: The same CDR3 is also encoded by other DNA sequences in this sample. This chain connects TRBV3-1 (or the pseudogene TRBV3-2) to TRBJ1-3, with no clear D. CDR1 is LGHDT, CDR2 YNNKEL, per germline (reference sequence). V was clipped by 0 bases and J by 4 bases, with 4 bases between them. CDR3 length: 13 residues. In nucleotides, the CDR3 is TGTGCCAGCAGCCAAGACAGGGGAAACACCATATATTTT. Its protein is CASSQDRGNTIYF.

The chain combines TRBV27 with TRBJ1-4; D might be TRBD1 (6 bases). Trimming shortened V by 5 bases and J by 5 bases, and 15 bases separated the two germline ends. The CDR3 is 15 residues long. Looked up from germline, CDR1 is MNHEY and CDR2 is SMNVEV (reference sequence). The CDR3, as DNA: TGTGCCAGCAGTCCCCGACAGGAAACAAATGAAAAACTGTTTTTT. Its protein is CASSPRQETNEKLFF.

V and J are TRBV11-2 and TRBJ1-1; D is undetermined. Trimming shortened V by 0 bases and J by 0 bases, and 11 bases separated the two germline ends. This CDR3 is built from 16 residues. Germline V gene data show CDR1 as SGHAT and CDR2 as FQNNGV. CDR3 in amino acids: CASSLDAFAVNTEAFF. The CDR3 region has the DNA TGTGCCAGCAGCTTAGATGCGTTTGCGGTGAACACTGAAGCTTTCTTT.

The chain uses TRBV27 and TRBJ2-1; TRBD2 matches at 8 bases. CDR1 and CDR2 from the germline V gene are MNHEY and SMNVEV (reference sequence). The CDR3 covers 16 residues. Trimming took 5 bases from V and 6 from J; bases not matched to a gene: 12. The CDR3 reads CASSPSSGLAGNEQFF. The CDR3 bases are TGTGCCAGCAGTCCCTCTTCGGGCCTAGCGGGCAATGAGCAGTTCTTC.

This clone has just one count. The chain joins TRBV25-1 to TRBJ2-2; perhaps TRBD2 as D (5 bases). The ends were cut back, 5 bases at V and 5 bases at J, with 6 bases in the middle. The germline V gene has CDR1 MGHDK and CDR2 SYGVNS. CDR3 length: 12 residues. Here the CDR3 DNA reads TGTGCCAGCAGTTGGAGGACCGGGGAGCTGTTTTTT. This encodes CASSWRTGELFF.

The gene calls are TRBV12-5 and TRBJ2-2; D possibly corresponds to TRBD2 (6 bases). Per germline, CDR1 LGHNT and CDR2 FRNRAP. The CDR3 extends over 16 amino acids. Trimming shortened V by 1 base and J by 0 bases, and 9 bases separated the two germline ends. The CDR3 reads CASGLGGLTNTGELFF. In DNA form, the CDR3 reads TGTGCTAGTGGTTTGGGGGGACTGACGAACACCGGGGAGCTGTTTTTT.

CDR3 sequence reads: CSVETAATDTQYF. CDR3 nucleotides: TGCAGCGTTGAAACAGCAGCAACAGATACGCAGTATTTT. V usage is TRBV29-1 and J usage is TRBJ2-3; D unresolved. Germline lookup yields CDR1 SQVTM and CDR2 ANQGSEA. The V end was cut by 2 bases, the J end by 3 bases, with 9 bases between. This CDR3 contains 13 residues.